This T cell receptor (beta chain) was observed in a study of cytomegalovirus exposure and HLA in healthy donors. Data came from immunoSEQ multiplex PCR; TCRdb stores just in-frame clones and leaves some out. Found here are approximately 59,000 clones, 90% to 95% of them singletons; the top ten hold about 5.2%. The CDR3 runs 15 residues. J gave up 8 bases and V 4 bases, and 10 bases lay outside the gene matches. CDR1 SGHRS and CDR2 YFSETQ come from the germline V gene. The origin of this receptor is a man younger than 35 in good health and CMV-seropositive. Sequencing input: PBMCs. This chain connects TRBV5-1 to TRBJ1-2; 11 bases are shared with TRBD1. The CDR3 DNA follows: TGCGCCAGCAGCCCGGAAGGGACAGGGGGTCGGGGCTACACCTTC. It translates to CASSPEGTGGRGYTF.